A selection of T cell receptor beta chains follows, all from one sample in a study of PD-L1 blockade in urothelial cancer. Data came from immunoSEQ multiplex PCR; TCRdb stores just in-frame clones and leaves some out. The table has some 1,600 clones, less than 35% seen once. The source was tumor tissue, collected before atezolizumab (anti-PD-L1) treatment. The receptors were sampled from a woman in her sixties or seventies with urothelial cancer. Both conserved end residues are part of each CDR3. Each record gives: J gene, V gene, clone size, CDR3 protein. Some rows have no size entry. The others give once, few or many, or a class for an expanded clone.

>TRBJ2-1|TRBV19|NA
CASSIRASGGSYNEQFF
>TRBJ1-1|TRBV11-3|medium-sized
CASSLDRLRTEAFF
>TRBJ2-3|TRBV10-1|once
CASSEEAGLAGAIDTQYF
>TRBJ1-1|TRBV10-3|NA
CAISETRPENTEAFF
>TRBJ2-7|TRBV6-8|few
CASSKRQGSYEQYF
>TRBJ1-5|TRBV19|NA
CASSIVHRGPQPQHF
>TRBJ1-1|TRBV29-1|NA
CSVRQGTNTEAFF
>TRBJ2-7|TRBV15|NA
CATSRDVAQGAYEQYF
>TRBJ2-7|TRBV11-3|NA
CASSLPALGMGYEQYF
>TRBJ2-5|TRBV19|NA
CASSIRASGPQETQYF
>TRBJ2-1|TRBV19|NA
CASSTHRGREFF
>TRBJ2-5|TRBV19|NA
CASPAPPGQRFQETQYF
>TRBJ1-5|TRBV11-1|NA
CASSRDRVNQPQHF
>TRBJ1-3|TRBV14|NA
CASSQGDRKFF
>TRBJ1-1|TRBV11-3|medium-sized
CASSLRVGDPEAFF
>TRBJ2-5|TRBV15|NA
CATSRDLGGGQETQYF
>TRBJ1-1|TRBV19|few
CASIPNPGLGVEAFF
>TRBJ1-1|TRBV6-8|few
CAISAGQVNTEAFF
>TRBJ1-5|TRBV15|NA
CATSRGSQGSRRGQPQHF
>TRBJ2-1|TRBV25-1|few
CASSELSRGGEQFF
>TRBJ2-3|TRBV16|NA
CASSPTLQGLRTDTQYF
>TRBJ1-3|TRBV6-7|NA
CASSYARPSSGNTIYF
>TRBJ1-2|TRBV19|NA
CASSHLGRAPRITF
>TRBJ1-2|TRBV11-3|NA
CASSHDEGRTYGYTF
>TRBJ1-4|TRBV6-8|few
CAISRGQGVATNEKLFF
>TRBJ1-1|TRBV9|NA
CASSLHRNTEAFF
>TRBJ2-1|TRBV11-3|medium-sized
CASSSNRGDYNEQFF
>TRBJ2-2|TRBV19|NA
CASSGTSGTGELFF
>TRBJ2-7|TRBV29-1|NA
CSVEMGQGADEQYF
>TRBJ1-1|TRBV19|NA
CASSIGSRGGSNTEAFF
>TRBJ2-7|TRBV11-3|NA
CASSPGGAGSYEQYF
>TRBJ2-7|TRBV25-1|NA
CASSTGSLLGEQYF
>TRBJ2-1|TRBV15|NA
CATSRDRGVVGNEQFF
>TRBJ2-7|TRBV18|NA
CASSPRGFTYEQYF
>TRBJ2-7|TRBV28|few
CATGVSSYEQYF
>TRBJ2-1|TRBV14|NA
CASSQDRGTSSYNEQFF
>TRBJ1-2|TRBV15|NA
CATSRAQGRLYGYTF
>TRBJ2-7|TRBV11-3|NA
CASSLTTGAYEQYF
>TRBJ2-2|TRBV15|few
CATSRIGQGAIGELFF
>TRBJ2-7|TRBV5-1|NA
CASSLSTSGGYEQYF
>TRBJ1-1|TRBV6-8|NA
CAMTSQVNTEAFF